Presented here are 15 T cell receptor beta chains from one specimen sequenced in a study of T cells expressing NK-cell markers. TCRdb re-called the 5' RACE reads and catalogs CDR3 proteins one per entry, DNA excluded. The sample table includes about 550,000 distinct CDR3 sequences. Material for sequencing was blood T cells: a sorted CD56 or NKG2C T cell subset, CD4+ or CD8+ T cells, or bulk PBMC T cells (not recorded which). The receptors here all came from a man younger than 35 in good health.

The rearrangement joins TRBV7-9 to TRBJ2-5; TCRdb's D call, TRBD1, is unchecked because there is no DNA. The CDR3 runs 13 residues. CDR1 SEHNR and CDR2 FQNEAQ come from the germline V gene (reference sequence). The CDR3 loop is CASSQPQEETQYF. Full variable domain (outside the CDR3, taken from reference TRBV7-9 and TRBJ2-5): DTGVSQNPRHKITKRGQNVTFRCDPISEHNRLYWYRQTLGQGPEFLTYFQNEAQLEKSRLLSDRFSAERPKGSFSTLEIQRTEQGDSAMYLCASSQPQEETQYFGPGTRLLVL.

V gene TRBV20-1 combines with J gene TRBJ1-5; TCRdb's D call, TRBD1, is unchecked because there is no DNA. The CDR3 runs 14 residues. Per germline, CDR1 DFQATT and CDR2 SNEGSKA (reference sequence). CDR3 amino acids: CSAKNDREDQPQHF.

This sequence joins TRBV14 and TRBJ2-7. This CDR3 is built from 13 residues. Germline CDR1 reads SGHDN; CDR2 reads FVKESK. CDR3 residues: CASSQGLWREQYF. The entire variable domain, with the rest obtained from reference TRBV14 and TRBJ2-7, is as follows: EAGVTQFPSHSVIEKGQTVTLRCDPISGHDNLYWYRRVMGKEIKFLLHFVKESKQDESGMPNNRFLAERTGGTYSTLKVQPAELEDSGVYFCASSQGLWREQYFGPGTRLTVT.

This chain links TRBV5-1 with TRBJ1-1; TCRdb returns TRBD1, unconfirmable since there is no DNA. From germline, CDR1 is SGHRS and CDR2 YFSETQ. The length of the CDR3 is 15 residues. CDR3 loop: CASSLSGMEDTEAFF.

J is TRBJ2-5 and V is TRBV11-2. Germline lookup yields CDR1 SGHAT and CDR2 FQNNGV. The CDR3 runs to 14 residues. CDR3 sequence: CASSTRPNQETQYF.

CDR3 amino acids: CASSLGWNTYEQYF. This chain joins TRBV12-3 or TRBV12-4 and TRBJ2-7. CDR3 size: 14 residues.

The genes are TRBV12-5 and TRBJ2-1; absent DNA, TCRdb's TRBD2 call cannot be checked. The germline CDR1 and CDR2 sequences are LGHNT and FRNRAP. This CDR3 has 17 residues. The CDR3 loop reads CASGLSSVTSGYNEQFF.

The CDR3 sequence: CAHSPGAYNEQFF. V gene TRBV30 combines with J gene TRBJ2-1; the D gene TCRdb calls, TRBD1, cannot be checked with no DNA. The germline gives CDR1 GTSNPN, CDR2 SVGIG (reference sequence). CDR3 length: 13 amino acids.

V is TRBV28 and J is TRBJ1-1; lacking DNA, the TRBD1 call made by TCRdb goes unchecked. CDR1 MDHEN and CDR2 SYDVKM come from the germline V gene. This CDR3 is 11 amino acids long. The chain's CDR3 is CASKTGRRAFF.

The CDR3 sequence is CASSLVRLQSTGELFF. The V and J genes are TRBV7-2 and TRBJ2-2; TCRdb returns TRBD2, unconfirmable since there is no DNA. CDR1 and CDR2 (germline): SGHTA, FQGNSA. The CDR3 spans 16 residues.

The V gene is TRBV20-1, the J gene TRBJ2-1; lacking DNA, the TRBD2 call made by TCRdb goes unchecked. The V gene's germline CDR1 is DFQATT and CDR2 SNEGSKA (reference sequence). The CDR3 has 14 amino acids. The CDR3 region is CSARGPAGVSEQFF.

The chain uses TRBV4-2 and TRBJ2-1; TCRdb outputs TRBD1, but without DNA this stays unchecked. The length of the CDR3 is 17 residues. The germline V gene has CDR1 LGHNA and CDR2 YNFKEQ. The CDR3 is CASTNQASGTGRNEQFF.

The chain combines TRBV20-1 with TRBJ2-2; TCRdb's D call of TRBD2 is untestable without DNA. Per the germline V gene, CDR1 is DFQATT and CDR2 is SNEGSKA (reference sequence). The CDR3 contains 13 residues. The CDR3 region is CSVKGLHIGELFF.

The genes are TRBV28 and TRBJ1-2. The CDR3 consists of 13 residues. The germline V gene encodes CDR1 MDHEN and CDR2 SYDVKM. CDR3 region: CASSSGTRYGYTF.

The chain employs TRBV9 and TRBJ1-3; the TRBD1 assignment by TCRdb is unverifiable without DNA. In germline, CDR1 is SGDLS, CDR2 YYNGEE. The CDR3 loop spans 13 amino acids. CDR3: CASSPAQGNTIYF.